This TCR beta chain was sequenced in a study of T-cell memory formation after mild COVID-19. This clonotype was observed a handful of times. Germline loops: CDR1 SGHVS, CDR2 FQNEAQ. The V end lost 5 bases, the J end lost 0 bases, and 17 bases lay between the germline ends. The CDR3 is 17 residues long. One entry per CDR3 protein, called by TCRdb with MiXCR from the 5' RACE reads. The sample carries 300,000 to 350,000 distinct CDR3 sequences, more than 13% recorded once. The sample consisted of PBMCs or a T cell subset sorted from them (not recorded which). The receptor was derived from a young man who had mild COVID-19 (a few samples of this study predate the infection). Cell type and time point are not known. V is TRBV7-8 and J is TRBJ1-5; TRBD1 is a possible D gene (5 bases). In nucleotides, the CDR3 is TGTGCCAGCAGCATACATGGGACCCTTGATAGCAATCAGCCCCAGCATTTT. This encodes CASSIHGTLDSNQPQHF.